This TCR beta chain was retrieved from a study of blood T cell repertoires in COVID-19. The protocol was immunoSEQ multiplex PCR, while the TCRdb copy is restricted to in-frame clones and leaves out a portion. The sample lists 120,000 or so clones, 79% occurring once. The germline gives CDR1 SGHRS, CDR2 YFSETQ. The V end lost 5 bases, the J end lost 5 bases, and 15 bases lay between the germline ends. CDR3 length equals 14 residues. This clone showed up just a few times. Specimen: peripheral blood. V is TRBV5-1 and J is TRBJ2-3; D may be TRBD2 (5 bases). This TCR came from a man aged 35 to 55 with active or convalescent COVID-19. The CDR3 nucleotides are TGCGCCAGCAGTCTTACTAGTCTGGGAGATACGCAGTATTTT. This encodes CASSLTSLGDTQYF.